This entry lists 7 T cell receptor beta chains sequenced from one sample in a study of technical replicates of blood from several donors (dated by TCRdb to 2017 to 2019). Libraries were prepared through the immunoSEQ multiplex PCR assay. Drawn from immuneACCESS, this table holds only the in-frame rearrangements with V and J called that TCRdb kept. Clones are partly lost; checked studies trace under half to an unresolved V gene and leave the rest unexplained. In all, the sample holds around 57,000 clones, and 97% of those were seen once. The ten largest account for just under 0.2% of the sample. Sequencing used T cells isolated from PBMCs. These receptors all come from a human donor in good health.

V usage is TRBV11-2 and J usage is TRBJ2-5; D possibly corresponds to TRBD2 (5 bases). The CDR3 is made up of 13 amino acids. V lost 5 bases and J 2 bases, leaving 9 bases between the germline ends. Germline CDR1 SGHAT, CDR2 FQNNGV. CDR3 in amino acids: CASSATGQETQYF. The CDR3 coding sequence is TGTGCCAGCAGCGCTACGGGGCAAGAGACCCAGTACTTC.

This clone has a single count. This chain links TRBV5-4 with TRBJ1-1; perhaps TRBD1 as D (6 bases). The CDR3 length is 14 residues. The V and J ends lost 2 bases and 1 base respectively, with 9 bases between them. Germline V gene sequence: CDR1 SGHNT, CDR2 YYREEE (reference sequence). CDR3 in DNA: TGTGCCAGCAGCTTAGACAGGAGGAACACTGAAGCTTTCTTT. Residues: CASSLDRRNTEAFF.

The CDR3 DNA follows: TGTGCCAGCCGGGACACCGGGCTGGACACTGAAGCTTTCTTT. Translated: CASRDTGLDTEAFF. This chain joins TRBV19 and TRBJ1-1; D possibly corresponds to TRBD1 (6 bases). The CDR3 runs 14 residues. Germline values: CDR1 LNHDA, CDR2 SQIVND (reference sequence). V was cut by 9 bases and J by 3 bases, with 17 bases left in between.

This clone appeared once. The junction and the germline gene differ at one end; a read error may be behind it. This chain connects TRBV2 to TRBJ2-7, with TRBD1 identical over 7 bases. Germline V gene sequence: CDR1 SNHLY, CDR2 FYNNEI. The CDR3 is made up of 10 amino acids. CDR3: CASSEGQPTF. CDR3 DNA sequence: TGTGCCAGCAGTGAGGGACAGCCTACTTTC.

J is TRBJ1-2 and V is TRBV27; D gene unclear. V lost 3 bases and J lost 4, with 12 bases in between. This CDR3 region has 14 residues. Per the germline V gene, CDR1 is MNHEY and CDR2 is SMNVEV (reference sequence). This chain's CDR3 is CASSFARGSYGYTF. The CDR3 nucleotides read TGTGCCAGCAGTTTTGCGCGGGGATCCTATGGCTACACCTTC.

The chain carries TRBV11-2 and TRBJ2-7; 12 bases match TRBD2. Germline V lookup: CDR1 SGHAT, CDR2 FQNNGV. The CDR3 loop spans 16 amino acids. Unmatched junction bases numbered 8, after V lost 1 base and J lost 7 bases. CDR3 sequence: CASSLGGSTSGREQYF. Here the CDR3 DNA reads TGTGCCAGCAGCTTAGGGGGGTCCACTAGCGGGAGGGAGCAGTACTTC.

The chain links TRBV7-3 to TRBJ2-1; 11 bases line up with TRBD1. The length of the CDR3 is 15 residues. Per the germline V gene, CDR1 is SGHTA and CDR2 is FQGTGA. Trimming at V came to 5 bases and at J to 9 bases, leaving 9 bases not matched to a gene. CDR3 loop: CASSPLPGQGGEQFF. The CDR3 DNA sequence: TGTGCCAGCAGCCCGCTCCCGGGACAGGGGGGTGAGCAGTTCTTC.